This T cell receptor beta chain was observed in a study of blood T cell repertoires in COVID-19. Per the original data handling: Scientists estimated how many nucleated cells there were by amplifying reference gene primers. The data were produced by immunoSEQ multiplex PCR, yet TCRdb's version contains in-frame clones alone and is incomplete. V and J calls and clone size come straight from that table; D and trimming were deduced from the DNA. The table records approximately 170,000 clones, 88% of them present only once. In its sample, this clone was seen once. The ends lost 6 bases at V and 4 bases at J; junction bases unmatched: 8. CDR1 MNHEY and CDR2 SVGAGI come from the germline V gene. CDR3 length equals 14 residues.

The sample was peripheral blood. V is TRBV6-5 and J is TRBJ1-2, with 7 bases matching TRBD1. This clonotype was sampled from a man aged 30 to 45 with acute or convalescent COVID-19. CDR3 region: CASSTSGQRYGYTF. In DNA form, the CDR3 reads TGTGCCAGCAGCACCTCGGGACAGCGCTATGGCTACACCTTC.